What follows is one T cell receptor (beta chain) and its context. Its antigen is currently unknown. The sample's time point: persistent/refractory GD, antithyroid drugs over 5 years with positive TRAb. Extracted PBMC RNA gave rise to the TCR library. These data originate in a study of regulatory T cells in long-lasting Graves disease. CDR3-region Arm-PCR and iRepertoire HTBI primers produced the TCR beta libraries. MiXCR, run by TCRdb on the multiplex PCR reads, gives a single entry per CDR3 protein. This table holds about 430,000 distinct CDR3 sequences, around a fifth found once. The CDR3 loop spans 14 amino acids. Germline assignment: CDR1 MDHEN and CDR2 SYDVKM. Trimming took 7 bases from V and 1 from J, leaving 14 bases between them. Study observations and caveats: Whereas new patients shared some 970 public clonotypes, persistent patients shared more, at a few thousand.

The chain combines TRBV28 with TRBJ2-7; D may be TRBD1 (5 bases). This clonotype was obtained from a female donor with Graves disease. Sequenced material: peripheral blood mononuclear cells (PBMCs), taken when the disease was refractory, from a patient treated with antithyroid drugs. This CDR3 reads CASTLVGDSYEQYF. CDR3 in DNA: TGTGCCAGCACTTTGGTAGGGGATTCCTACGAGCAGTACTTC.